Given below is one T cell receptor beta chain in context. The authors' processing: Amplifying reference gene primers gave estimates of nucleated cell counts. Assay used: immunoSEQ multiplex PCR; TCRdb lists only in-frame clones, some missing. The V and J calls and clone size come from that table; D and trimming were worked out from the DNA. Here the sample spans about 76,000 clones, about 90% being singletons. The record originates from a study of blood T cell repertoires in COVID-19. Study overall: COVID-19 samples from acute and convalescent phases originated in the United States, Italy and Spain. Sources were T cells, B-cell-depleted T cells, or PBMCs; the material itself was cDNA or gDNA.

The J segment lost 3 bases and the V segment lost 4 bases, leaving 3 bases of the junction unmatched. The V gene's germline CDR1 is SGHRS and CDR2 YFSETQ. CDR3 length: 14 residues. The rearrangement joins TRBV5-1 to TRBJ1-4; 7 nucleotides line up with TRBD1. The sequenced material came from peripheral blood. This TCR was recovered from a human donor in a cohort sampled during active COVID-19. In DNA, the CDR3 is TGCGCCAGCAGCGAGGGGACAGCTAATGAAAAACTGTTTTTT. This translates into CASSEGTANEKLFF. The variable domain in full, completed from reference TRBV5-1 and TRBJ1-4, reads KAGVTQTPRYLIKTRGQQVTLSCSPISGHRSVSWYQQTPGQGLQFLFEYFSETQRNKGNFPGRFSGRQFSNSRSEMNVSTLELGDSALYLCASSEGTANEKLFFGSGTQLSVL.